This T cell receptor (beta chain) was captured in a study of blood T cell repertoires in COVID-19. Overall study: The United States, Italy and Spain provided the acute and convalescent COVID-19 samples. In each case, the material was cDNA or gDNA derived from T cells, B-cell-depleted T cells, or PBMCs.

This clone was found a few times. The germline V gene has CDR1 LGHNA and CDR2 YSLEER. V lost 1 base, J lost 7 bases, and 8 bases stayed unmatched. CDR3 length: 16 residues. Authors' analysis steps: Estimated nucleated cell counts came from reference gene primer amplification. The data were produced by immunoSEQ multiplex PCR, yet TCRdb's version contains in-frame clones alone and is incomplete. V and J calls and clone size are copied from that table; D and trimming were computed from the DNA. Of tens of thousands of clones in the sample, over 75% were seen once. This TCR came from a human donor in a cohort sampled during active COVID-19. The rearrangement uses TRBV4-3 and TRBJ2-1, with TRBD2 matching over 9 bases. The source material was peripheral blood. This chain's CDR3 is CASSQGGSGRRNEQFF. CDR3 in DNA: TGCGCCAGCAGCCAAGGTGGTAGCGGGAGAAGGAATGAGCAGTTCTTC.